This T cell receptor beta chain is from a study of T-cell memory formation after mild COVID-19. Study in general: Clusters of TCRs were largely donor specific. The study's findings and limits: Contracting clones from day 15 to 85 showed balanced CD4/CD8; later expanders favored CD4+. Pre-infection memory contained some responding clones, which suggested that cross-reactive memory had joined.

Germline-derived CDR1 and CDR2 are SEHNR and FQNEAQ (reference sequence). Trimming removed 4 bases from V and 5 bases from J; junction bases left unmatched: 8. The CDR3 has 16 amino acids. The sample holds many counts of this clonotype. No antigen is known for it. 5'RACE primed from the constant segment yielded TCR alpha and TCR beta cDNA libraries bearing sample barcodes and UMIs. TCRdb analysed the 5' RACE reads with MiXCR anew, one entry per CDR3 protein. Of hundreds of thousands of distinct CDR3 sequences listed, around 30% are singletons. The rearrangement uses TRBV7-9 and TRBJ2-5, with 12 positions matching TRBD2. The material sequenced was PBMCs or a T cell subset sorted from them (not recorded which). The source of this sequence is an adult woman who had mild COVID-19 (a few samples of this study predate the infection). Cell type and time point are not known. The CDR3 DNA follows: TGTGCCAGCAGCTCTCTCACTAGCGGGAGGTGGGAGACCCAGTACTTC. It yields the protein CASSSLTSGRWETQYF.